The TCR beta chain described here comes from a study of blood T cell repertoires in COVID-19 (TCRdb year 2020). About the study as a whole: Collaborator samples came from the United States, Italy and Spain and covered acute and convalescent phases of COVID-19. The material from the prospective study consisted of cDNA or gDNA derived from T cells, B-cell-depleted T cells, or PBMCs. Subjects who had been exposed to COVID-19, were actively infected with it, or had recovered from it provided the deeply sampled blood TCRbeta repertoires that made up the dataset. A freely available public database, intended as a resource for researchers studying the immune response to SARS-CoV-2, is where the repertoires were released. The samples were drawn from two sources: the first 160 participants of the ongoing ImmuneRACE study, and fewer than 1,500 subjects contributed by 6 global collaborators. Sample metadata almost always included a de-identified subject ID, COVID-19 status, age in years and sex. Where HLA class I and class II types were available, the types were taken from metadata supplied by the sample provider, not from assay-based typing. Broad study findings and their caveats: The quantity of clinical and demographic metadata differed by source and by participant and was supplied without curation.

TCRbeta CDR3 regions were amplified from genomic DNA by means of the immunoSEQ Assay, a bias-controlled multiplex PCR. The paper's data handling went like this. The number of nucleated cells in each sample was estimated by amplification of reference gene primers within the assay. To quantify the absolute abundance of each unique TCRbeta CDR3 rearrangement, sequence reads were collapsed and filtered. Productive Simpson clonality was computed per sample as the square root of Simpson's diversity index over productive rearrangements. The immuneACCESS repertoire file appears here via TCRdb, limited to in-frame rearrangements. These files lack a portion of the clones; in checked studies, under half of the deficit traces to unresolved V genes, and the cause of the others is not known. V and J calls and clone size follow that table, whereas D and trimming were derived from the DNA. Recorded for this sample are 150,000 to 200,000 clones; roughly 82% of them occurred a single time. Together, the top ten hold 8.4% of the sample.

Comments on this clone: This receptor's antigen is unknown. The sample holds no much larger clone one base away, and base qualities are not on file.

According to the germline V gene, CDR1 reads SGHVS and CDR2 reads FNYEAQ. The CDR3 has 16 amino acids, counting the end cysteine and phenylalanine. CDR3 DNA is the only sequence kept; it has 48 bases, read in frame from the first base. Germline trimming: 1 base from V, 0 bases from J; junction bases outside gene matches: 5. Each collaborating institution followed its own protocols to collect whole blood in K2EDTA tubes. Collaborator samples were shipped for TCRbeta analysis as frozen whole blood, isolated PBMCs, or DNA extracted from either sample type. Sequencing input: peripheral blood. The chain employs TRBV7-6 and TRBJ2-7, and TRBD2 matches 8 of the central bases. The sequence derives from a woman aged 70 to 79 with acute or convalescent COVID-19. The CDR3 region reads CASSLVPAGASYEQYF. The nucleotides read TGTGCCAGCAGCTTAGTTCCAGCGGGAGCCTCCTACGAGCAGTACTTC.